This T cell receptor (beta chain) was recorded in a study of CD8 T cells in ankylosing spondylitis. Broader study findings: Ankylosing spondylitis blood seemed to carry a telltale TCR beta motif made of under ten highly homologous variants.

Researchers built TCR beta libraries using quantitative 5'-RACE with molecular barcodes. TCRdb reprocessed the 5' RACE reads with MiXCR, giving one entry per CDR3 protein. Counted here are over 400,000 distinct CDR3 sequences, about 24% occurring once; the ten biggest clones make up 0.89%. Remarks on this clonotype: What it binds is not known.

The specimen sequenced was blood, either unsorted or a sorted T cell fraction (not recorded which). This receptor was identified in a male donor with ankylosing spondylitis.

In DNA form, the CDR3 reads TGCGCCAGCAGCTGGGGACAAGGGCAATGGGAGACCCAGTACTTC. Translating gives CASSWGQGQWETQYF. This chain links TRBV5-1 with TRBJ2-5; D is possibly TRBD1 (6 bases). Germline V gene sequence: CDR1 SGHRS, CDR2 YFSETQ. V was pared by 3 bases and J by 5 bases, with 17 bases between. The CDR3 loop spans 15 amino acids.